The 25 T cell receptor beta chains below were found in one sample sequenced in a study of shared clonotypes between healthy human individuals. Only in-frame clones appear in the TCRdb table, and some are missing; sequencing was by immunoSEQ multiplex PCR. The sample holds approximately 1,000,000 clones; 70% to 80% are singletons and the top ten take 0.5% to 0.6%. The sample consisted of memory CD4+ T cells from PBMCs. Subset here: CD45RA-negative fraction. The receptors here all came from a man aged 18 to 35 in good health. Some clones in this sample may be carry-over from other donors' samples.

A few counts support this clone. The chain couples TRBV5-1 to TRBJ2-7; 10 bases are a match to TRBD2. Germline V CDR1 and CDR2: SGHRS, YFSETQ. The junction had 2 bases not matched to a gene; V was cut back by 2 bases and J by 0 bases. The CDR3 sequence is 15 residues long. This CDR3 is CASSFGLADSYEQYF. In nucleotides, the CDR3 is TGCGCCAGCAGCTTCGGACTAGCGGACTCCTACGAGCAGTACTTC.

The gene calls are TRBV12-5 and TRBJ1-1; possibly TRBD1 for D (6 bases). In germline, CDR1 is LGHNT, CDR2 FRNRAP. V shed 2 bases and J shed 1 base, with 20 bases lying between them. This CDR3 comprises 18 residues. The CDR3 DNA is TGTGCTAGTGGTTTGTCAGGGGCCTTTAGCGGAGGGAACACTGAAGCTTTCTTT. This translates into CASGLSGAFSGGNTEAFF.

The genes are TRBV29-1 and TRBJ1-2; tentatively, D is TRBD1 (5 bases). CDR1 and CDR2 (germline): SQVTM, ANQGSEA. CDR3 length equals 14 residues. Between the trimmed V and J ends, which lost 7 bases and 0 bases, there was a span of 15 bases. This CDR3 is CSAEGRGANYGYTF. In nucleotides, the CDR3 is TGCAGCGCTGAGGGTAGAGGGGCTAACTATGGCTACACCTTC.

This clone was observed a few times. The chain has TRBV28 and TRBJ2-7, with a weak D call TRBD2 (6 bases). CDR1 is MDHEN, CDR2 SYDVKM, per germline. V lost 4 bases and J 1 base, leaving 14 bases between the germline ends. CDR3 length equals 15 residues. CDR3 coding DNA: TGTGCCAGCAGTTCCCCCGGGACTCGATCCTACGAGCAGTACTTC. This sequence encodes CASSSPGTRSYEQYF.

For this clone: Germline is not matched at one junction end, which may reflect a read error. The genes are TRBV30 and TRBJ2-1; the D is unclear. The CDR3 spans 11 residues. Germline V CDR1 and CDR2: GTSNPN, SVGIG (reference sequence). CDR3 DNA: TGTGCCTGGGGGCCTTACAATGAGCAGCTCTTC. This codes for CAWGPYNEQLF. Supplemented by reference TRBV30 and TRBJ2-1, the full variable domain reads SQTIHQWPATLVQPVGSPLSLECTVEGTSNPNLYWYRQAAGRGLQLLFYSVGIGQISSEVPQNLSASRPQDRQFILSSKKLLLSDSGFYLCAWGPYNEQLFGPGTRLTVL.

This clone was counted only a few times. The V gene is TRBV7-9, the J gene TRBJ2-6; D uncertain. Between the trimmed V and J ends, which lost 3 bases and 5 bases, there was a span of 2 bases. The germline gives CDR1 SEHNR, CDR2 FQNEAQ (reference sequence). This CDR3 has 12 amino acids. CDR3 region: CASSFWANVLTF. CDR3 bases: TGTGCCAGCAGCTTTTGGGCCAACGTCCTGACTTTC.

This clone has just a few counts. The chain is built from TRBV28 and TRBJ2-4; TRBD2 matches at 8 bases. Germline lookup yields CDR1 MDHEN and CDR2 SYDVKM. The J segment lost 0 bases and the V segment lost 8 bases, leaving 6 bases of the junction unmatched. The CDR3 loop spans 15 amino acids. CDR3 DNA: TGTGCCAGCCGCAGCGGGGGACTAGCCAAAAACATTCAGTACTTC. Translation gives CASRSGGLAKNIQYF.

Of note for this clone: This CDR3 is also generated by other DNA sequences in the sample. V gene TRBV11-2 combines with J gene TRBJ1-1, with D possibly TRBD1 on 5 matching bases. V lost 3 bases, J lost 1 base, and 6 bases lay in between. Germline CDR1 SGHAT, CDR2 FQNNGV. The CDR3 has 13 residues. CDR3 coding DNA: TGTGCCAGCAGCTTCGACAGGAACACTGAAGCTTTCTTT. Translated: CASSFDRNTEAFF.

CDR3 sequence: CASSLTSGSGGDEQFF. The CDR3 DNA reads TGTGCCAGCAGCTTGACTAGCGGGAGTGGAGGCGATGAGCAGTTCTTC. The chain uses TRBV5-4 and TRBJ2-1; TRBD2 agrees at 11 bases. The CDR3 spans 16 residues. The trim removed 1 base at V and 8 bases at J, leaving 8 bases unmatched. Per germline, CDR1 SGHNT and CDR2 YYREEE (reference sequence).

The chain couples TRBV2 to TRBJ2-1; D possibly corresponds to TRBD2 (5 bases). Trimming removed 7 bases from V and 4 bases from J, with 11 bases in between. This CDR3 is built from 13 residues. CDR1 is SNHLY, CDR2 FYNNEI, per germline. The CDR3 here is CASTLTTYNEQFF. The CDR3 nucleotides are TGTGCCAGCACTTTGACTACTTACAATGAGCAGTTCTTC.

About this clone itself: One end of the junction varies from germline; a read error may be responsible. The V and J genes are TRBV5-1 and TRBJ1-3; D gene unclear. Germline lookup yields CDR1 SGHRS and CDR2 YFSETQ. This CDR3 spans 15 amino acids. CDR3 sequence (DNA): TGCGCCAGCAGCTTGGATCCCGCTCCTGGGAACACCATATATTTT. Translation gives CASSLDPAPGNTIYF.

The chain is built from TRBV11-3 and TRBJ2-7; TRBD1 matches at 11 bases. V lost 0 bases and J lost 5; bases outside the gene matches: 3. Germline V lookup: CDR1 SGHNT, CDR2 YENEEA. CDR3 length: 15 amino acids. The CDR3 loop is CASSLDRTGGHEQYF. CDR3 nucleotide sequence: TGTGCCAGCAGCTTAGATAGGACAGGGGGCCACGAGCAGTACTTC.

The CDR3 protein is CATSRVGEMDEQFF. The CDR3 DNA reads as TGTGCCACCAGCAGAGTCGGGGAAATGGATGAGCAGTTCTTC. V is TRBV15 and J is TRBJ2-1; D may be TRBD2 (5 bases). Germline CDR1 is LNHNV and CDR2 is YYDKDF (reference sequence). The CDR3 extends over 14 amino acids. Trimming left V 1 base short and J 8 bases short, with 12 bases between.

This clone was counted a single time. With a much larger clone just one base away, this may be a read error. This sequence joins TRBV6-6 and TRBJ2-7; 7 positions match TRBD1. CDR1 is MNHNY, CDR2 SVGAGI, per germline (reference sequence). Unmatched junction bases numbered 1, after V lost 4 bases and J lost 1 base. The CDR3 is 13 residues long. In DNA, the CDR3 is TGTGCCAGCAGTTGGGGACAGTCCTACGAGCAGTACTTC. Residues: CASSWGQSYEQYF.

The chain uses TRBV18 and TRBJ2-3; the D is unclear. CDR1 is KGHSH and CDR2 is LQKENI in the germline V gene. Trimming took off 0 bases at V and 4 bases at J, with 8 bases between the two ends. CDR3 length: 14 residues. CDR3 in amino acids: CASSPPSTADTQYF. As DNA, the CDR3 is TGTGCCAGCTCACCACCGAGCACGGCAGATACGCAGTATTTT. The full variable domain, rest sourced from reference TRBV18 and TRBJ2-3, is NAGVMQNPRHLVRRRGQEARLRCSPMKGHSHVYWYRQLPEEGLKFMVYLQKENIIDESGMPKERFSAEFPKEGPSILRIQQVVRGDSAAYFCASSPPSTADTQYFGPGTRLTVL.

This rearrangement joins TRBV28 to TRBJ2-1; 14 bases align to TRBD2. CDR1 MDHEN and CDR2 SYDVKM come from the germline V gene. V was pared by 10 bases and J by 9 bases, with 14 bases of the junction left unmatched. This CDR3 contains 16 residues. CDR3 sequence reads: CATKIPGLAGAGEQFF. The DNA for the CDR3 is TGTGCCACCAAAATTCCGGGACTAGCGGGAGCTGGTGAGCAGTTCTTC.

This clone was seen only a few times. The rearrangement joins TRBV10-1 to TRBJ2-7; no definite D call. The germline V gene encodes CDR1 WNHNN and CDR2 SYGVQD (reference sequence). The CDR3 spans 14 residues. Trimming removed 5 bases from V and 0 bases from J, with 11 bases in between. As DNA, the CDR3 is TGCGCCAGCAGTCCCAGTAACAGCTCCTACGAGCAGTACTTC. It codes for CASSPSNSSYEQYF.

This clone has a single count. The rearrangement links TRBV9 to TRBJ1-5; weak D call: TRBD1 (5 bases). V was trimmed by 3 bases and J by 7 bases, leaving 17 bases between them. Germline V gives CDR1 SGDLS, CDR2 YYNGEE. This CDR3 spans 15 amino acids. CDR3 nucleotide sequence: TGTGCCAGCAGCGCGGATGGTGGGGGTAGGCAGCCCCAGCATTTT. Translating gives CASSADGGGRQPQHF.

This rearrangement joins TRBV29-1 to TRBJ2-5; D gene unclear. Trimming took off 5 bases at V and 5 bases at J, with 9 bases between the two ends. CDR1 and CDR2 from the germline V gene are SQVTM and ANQGSEA. The CDR3 sequence is 11 residues long. This chain's CDR3 is CSVHMGETQYF. The CDR3 region has the DNA TGCAGCGTTCATATGGGCGAGACCCAGTACTTC.

The V gene is TRBV11-2, the J gene TRBJ2-6, with 7 nucleotides matching TRBD1. The CDR3 has 18 amino acids. The J segment lost 1 base and the V segment lost 5 bases, leaving 11 bases of the junction unmatched. Germline CDR1 reads SGHAT; CDR2 reads FQNNGV. In DNA form, the CDR3 reads TGTGCCAGCAGCCCCCGACAGGGAATGGATTCTGGGGCCAACGTCCTGACTTTC. It yields the protein CASSPRQGMDSGANVLTF.

The chain recombines TRBV5-6 with TRBJ1-2, with D uncertain. This CDR3 contains 13 residues. Trimming took 4 bases from V and 8 from J, leaving 15 bases between them. Per germline, CDR1 SGHDT and CDR2 YYEEEE. CDR3 DNA: TGTGCCAGCAGCGCCCGGGAGCGCGGGGGCTACACCTTC. Translated: CASSARERGGYTF. Complete variable domain (other parts from reference TRBV5-6 and TRBJ1-2): DAGVTQSPTHLIKTRGQQVTLRCSPKSGHDTVSWYQQALGQGPQFIFQYYEEEERQRGNFPDRFSGHQFPNYSSELNVNALLLGDSALYLCASSARERGGYTFGSGTRLTVV.

The rearrangement uses TRBV7-2 and TRBJ2-2, with TRBD1 identical over 7 bases. Germline V lookup: CDR1 SGHTA, CDR2 FQGNSA. V shed 5 bases and J 4 bases; nucleotides not matched to a gene: 10. The CDR3 loop spans 16 amino acids. CDR3 coding DNA: TGTGCCAGCAGCCCCGACGCGGCAGGGGGCACCGGGGAGCTGTTTTTT. It is translated as CASSPDAAGGTGELFF.

The CDR3, as DNA: TGCGCCAGCAGCTTGGGTCCGGATTTCTATGGCTACACCTTC. It specifies CASSLGPDFYGYTF. V usage is TRBV5-1 and J usage is TRBJ1-2; unclear D gene. V was clipped by 0 bases and J by 4 bases, with 10 bases between them. The CDR3 length is 14 residues. The germline gives CDR1 SGHRS, CDR2 YFSETQ. Combining the CDR3 with reference TRBV5-1 and TRBJ1-2 gives the whole variable domain KAGVTQTPRYLIKTRGQQVTLSCSPISGHRSVSWYQQTPGQGLQFLFEYFSETQRNKGNFPGRFSGRQFSNSRSEMNVSTLELGDSALYLCASSLGPDFYGYTFGSGTRLTVV.

This chain joins TRBV10-3 and TRBJ2-5; 11 bases are shared with TRBD1. Losses at the gene ends were 6 bases for V and 4 bases for J; bases not matched to a gene: 7. The CDR3 is 15 amino acids. CDR1 ENHRY and CDR2 SYGVKD come from the germline V gene. In nucleotides, the CDR3 is TGTGCCATCAGCACAAGGGGACAGGGGGTAGAGACCCAGTACTTC. It yields the protein CAISTRGQGVETQYF.

The rearrangement uses TRBV2 and TRBJ1-5; 8 bases fit TRBD1. The CDR3 runs to 15 residues. V was clipped by 6 bases and J by 3 bases; unmatched bases: 7. CDR1 SNHLY and CDR2 FYNNEI come from the germline V gene. CDR3 region: CASRTGAGINQPQHF. The CDR3 DNA follows: TGTGCCAGCAGGACAGGGGCCGGGATCAATCAGCCCCAGCATTTT. The whole variable domain, remainder taken from reference TRBV2 and TRBJ1-5, is EPEVTQTPSHQVTQMGQEVILRCVPISNHLYFYWYRQILGQKVEFLVSFYNNEISEKSEIFDDQFSVERPDGSNFTLKIRSTKLEDSAMYFCASRTGAGINQPQHFGDGTRLSIL.